This T cell receptor beta chain came from a study of blood T cell repertoires in COVID-19. For the study at large: Specimens from acute and convalescent COVID-19 originated in the United States, Italy and Spain.

Original data processing: Reference gene primer amplification in the assay estimated nucleated cell counts. Clones were sequenced by immunoSEQ multiplex PCR, and TCRdb holds only the in-frame ones, with some missing. V and J calls and clone size follow that table, whereas D and trimming were derived from the DNA. This sample has over 65,000 clones, with roughly 80% found just once. Germline CDR1 MNHEY, CDR2 SVGEGT. The CDR3 covers 13 residues. Trimming cost V 7 bases and J 7 bases; bases outside gene matches: 8. The sequencing input was peripheral blood. This chain connects TRBV6-2 or TRBV6-3 to TRBJ1-1, with 8 bases lining up with TRBD1. This clonotype was obtained from a woman between 40 and 50 years old with active or convalescent COVID-19. The CDR3, as DNA: TGTGCCAGCACCCCCACAGGGGGAATTGAAGCTTTCTTT. Translating it yields CASTPTGGIEAFF.